This T cell receptor (beta chain) derives from a study of T cell repertoires in cytomegalovirus infection. V was pared by 0 bases and J by 2 bases, with 5 bases between. The CDR3 length is 14 residues. The V gene's germline CDR1 is MNHEY and CDR2 SVGEGT. With respect to this clonotype: Its cognate antigen is unknown.

Via MiXCR, TCRdb re-called the reads, giving one row per CDR3 protein. The profile shows about 180,000 distinct CDR3 sequences, about 20% of them singletons. The chain has TRBV6-2 or TRBV6-3 and TRBJ1-5; a weak D match, TRBD1 (5 bases). This receptor was identified in a human donor in good health (CMV status not recorded). Some clones in this sample may be carry-over from other donors' samples. The material was CD8+ T cells from cultured PBMCs, obtained from culture after CMV antigen stimulation. In DNA, the CDR3 is TGTGCCAGCAGTTACTCGGGGGGCAATCAGCCCCAGCATTTT. This translates into CASSYSGGNQPQHF.